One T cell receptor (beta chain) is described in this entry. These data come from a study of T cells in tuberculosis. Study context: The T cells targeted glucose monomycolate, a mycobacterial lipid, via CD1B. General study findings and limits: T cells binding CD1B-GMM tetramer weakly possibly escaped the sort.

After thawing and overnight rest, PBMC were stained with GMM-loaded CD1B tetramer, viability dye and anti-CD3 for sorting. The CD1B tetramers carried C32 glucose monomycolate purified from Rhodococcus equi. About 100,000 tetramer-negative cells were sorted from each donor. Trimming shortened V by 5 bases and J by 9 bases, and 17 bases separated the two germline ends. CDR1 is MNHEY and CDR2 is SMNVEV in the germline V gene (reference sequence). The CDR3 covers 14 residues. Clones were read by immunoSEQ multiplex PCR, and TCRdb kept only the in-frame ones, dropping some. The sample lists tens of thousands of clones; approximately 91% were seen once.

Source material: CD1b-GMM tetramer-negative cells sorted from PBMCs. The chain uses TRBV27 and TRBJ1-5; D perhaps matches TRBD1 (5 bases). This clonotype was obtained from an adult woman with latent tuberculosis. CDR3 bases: TGTGCCAGCAGTGTTGTTCAGGCCCAGGGGCCCCAGCATTTT. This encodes CASSVVQAQGPQHF.